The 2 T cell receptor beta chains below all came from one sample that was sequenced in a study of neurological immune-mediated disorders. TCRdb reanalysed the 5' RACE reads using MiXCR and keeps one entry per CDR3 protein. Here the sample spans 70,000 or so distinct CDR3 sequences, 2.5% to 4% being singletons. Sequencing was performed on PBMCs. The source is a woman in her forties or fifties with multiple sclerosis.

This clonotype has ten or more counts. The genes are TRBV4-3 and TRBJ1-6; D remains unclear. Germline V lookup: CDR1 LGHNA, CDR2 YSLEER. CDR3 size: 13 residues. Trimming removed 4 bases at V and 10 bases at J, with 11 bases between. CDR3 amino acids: CASSPQTGSPLHF. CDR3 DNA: TGCGCCAGCAGCCCTCAGACGGGGTCACCCCTCCACTTT.

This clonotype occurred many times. The CDR3 bases are TGTGCCAGCAGCGTAGGAGGCCGGGCGGGCGGGAGCCTCCCCCAGCAGTTCTTC. This encodes CASSVGGRAGGSLPQQFF. The chain joins TRBV9 to TRBJ2-1; 7 positions agree with TRBD2. Germline V gives CDR1 SGDLS, CDR2 YYNGEE. V was pared by 0 bases and J by 11 bases, with 20 bases of the junction left unmatched. There are 18 residues in the CDR3.